This entry is about one TCR beta chain. The antigen remains undetermined. The PCR had 60 Vbeta and 13 Jbeta primers. Data came from immunoSEQ multiplex PCR; TCRdb stores just in-frame clones and leaves some out. Here the sample spans about 130,000 clones, 78% being singletons. The sample belongs to a study of cytomegalovirus exposure and HLA in healthy donors. V shed 6 bases and J shed 6 bases, with 20 bases lying between them. Germline lookup yields CDR1 SQVTM and CDR2 ANQGSEA. The CDR3 covers 14 residues. Study-wide points: A link between a missense DCLRE1C variant and TCR beta V- and J-gene trimming emerged from a later analysis. An assumption of roughly uniform sequencing depth across donors underlay the presence/absence analyses.

This TCR was recovered from a female donor in good health and CMV-seronegative. Material: PBMCs. The genes are TRBV29-1 and TRBJ1-1, with D possibly matching TRBD1 (6 bases). Here the CDR3 DNA reads TGCAGCGTCCTAGGACAGCTCCGAGGGGCTGAAGCTTTCTTT. Amino acids: CSVLGQLRGAEAFF.